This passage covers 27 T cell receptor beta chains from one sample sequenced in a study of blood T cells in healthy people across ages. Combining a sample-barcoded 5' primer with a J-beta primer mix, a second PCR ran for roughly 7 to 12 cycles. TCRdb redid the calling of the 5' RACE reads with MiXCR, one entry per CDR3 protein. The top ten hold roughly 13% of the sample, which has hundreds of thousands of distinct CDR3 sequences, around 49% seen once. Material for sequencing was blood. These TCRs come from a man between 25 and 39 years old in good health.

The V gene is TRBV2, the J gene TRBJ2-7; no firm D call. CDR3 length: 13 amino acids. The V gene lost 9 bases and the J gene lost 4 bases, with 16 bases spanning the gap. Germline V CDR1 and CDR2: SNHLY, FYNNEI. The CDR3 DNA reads TGTGCCAGAGCTGGGGTAGGCGAGTACGAGCAGTACTTC. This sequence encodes CARAGVGEYEQYF.

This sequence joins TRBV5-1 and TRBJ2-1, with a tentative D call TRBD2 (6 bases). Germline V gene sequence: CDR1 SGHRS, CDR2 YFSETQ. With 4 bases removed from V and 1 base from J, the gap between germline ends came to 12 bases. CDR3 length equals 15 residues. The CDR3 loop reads CASSVAVESYNEQFF. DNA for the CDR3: TGCGCCAGCAGCGTAGCGGTTGAATCCTACAATGAGCAGTTCTTC.

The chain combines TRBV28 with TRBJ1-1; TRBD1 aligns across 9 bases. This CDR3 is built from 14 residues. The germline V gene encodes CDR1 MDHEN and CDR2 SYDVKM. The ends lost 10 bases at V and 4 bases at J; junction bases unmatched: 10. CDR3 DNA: TGTGCCAACAAGAGACAGGGGGGAAGCACTGAAGCTTTCTTT. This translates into CANKRQGGSTEAFF.

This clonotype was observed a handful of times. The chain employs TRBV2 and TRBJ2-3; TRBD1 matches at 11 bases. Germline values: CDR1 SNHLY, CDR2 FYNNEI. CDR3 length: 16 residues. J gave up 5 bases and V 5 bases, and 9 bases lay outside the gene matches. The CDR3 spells CASSIGQGALGDTQYF. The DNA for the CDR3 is TGTGCCAGCAGTATAGGACAGGGGGCGCTTGGAGATACGCAGTATTTT. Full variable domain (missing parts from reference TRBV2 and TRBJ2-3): EPEVTQTPSHQVTQMGQEVILRCVPISNHLYFYWYRQILGQKVEFLVSFYNNEISEKSEIFDDQFSVERPDGSNFTLKIRSTKLEDSAMYFCASSIGQGALGDTQYFGPGTRLTVL.

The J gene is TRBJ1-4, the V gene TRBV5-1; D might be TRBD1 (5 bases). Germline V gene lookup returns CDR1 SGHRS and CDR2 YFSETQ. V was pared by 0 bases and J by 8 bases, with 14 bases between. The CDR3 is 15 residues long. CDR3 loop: CASSLDEGRGEKLFF. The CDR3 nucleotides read TGCGCCAGCAGCTTGGATGAGGGACGGGGAGAAAAACTGTTTTTT.

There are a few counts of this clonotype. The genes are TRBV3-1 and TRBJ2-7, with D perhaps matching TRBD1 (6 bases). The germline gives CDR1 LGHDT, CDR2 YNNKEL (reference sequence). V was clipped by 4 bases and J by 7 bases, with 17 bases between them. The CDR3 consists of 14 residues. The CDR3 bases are TGTGCCAGCAGCCCTAGGACAGCCTCTGGGGAGCAGTACTTC. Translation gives CASSPRTASGEQYF.

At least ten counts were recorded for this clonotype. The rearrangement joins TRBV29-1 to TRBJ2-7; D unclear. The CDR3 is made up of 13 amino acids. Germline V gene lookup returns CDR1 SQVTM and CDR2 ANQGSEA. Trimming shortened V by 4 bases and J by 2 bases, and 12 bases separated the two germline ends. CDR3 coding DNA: TGCAGCGTTGTCGTCACAGCCACCTACGAGCAGTACTTC. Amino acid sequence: CSVVVTATYEQYF.

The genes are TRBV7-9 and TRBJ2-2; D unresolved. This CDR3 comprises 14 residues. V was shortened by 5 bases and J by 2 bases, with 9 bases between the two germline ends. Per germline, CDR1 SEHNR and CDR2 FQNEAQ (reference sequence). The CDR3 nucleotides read TGTGCCAGCAGCGGCAGAACAAACACCGGGGAGCTGTTTTTT. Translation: CASSGRTNTGELFF.

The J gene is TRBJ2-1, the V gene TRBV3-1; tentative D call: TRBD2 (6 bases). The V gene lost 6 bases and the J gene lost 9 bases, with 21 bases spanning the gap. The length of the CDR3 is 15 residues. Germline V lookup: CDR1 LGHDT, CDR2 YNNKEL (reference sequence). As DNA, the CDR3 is TGTGCCAGCAGGGAAAGCCGGGAGCCCCTTCTTGAGCAGTTCTTC. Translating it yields CASRESREPLLEQFF.

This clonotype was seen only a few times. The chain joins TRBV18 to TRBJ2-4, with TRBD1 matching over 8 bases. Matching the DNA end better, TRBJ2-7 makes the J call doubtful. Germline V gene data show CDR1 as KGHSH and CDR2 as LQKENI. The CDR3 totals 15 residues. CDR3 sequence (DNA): TGTGCCAGCTCACCGTCTAGGACAGGGACGCGCGAGCAGTACTTC. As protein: CASSPSRTGTREQYF.

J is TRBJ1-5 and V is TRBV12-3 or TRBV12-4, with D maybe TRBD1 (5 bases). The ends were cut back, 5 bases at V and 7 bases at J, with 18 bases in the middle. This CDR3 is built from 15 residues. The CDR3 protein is CASSTAGGTGQPQHF. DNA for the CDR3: TGTGCCAGCAGTACGGCCGGGGGTACCGGACAGCCCCAGCATTTT.

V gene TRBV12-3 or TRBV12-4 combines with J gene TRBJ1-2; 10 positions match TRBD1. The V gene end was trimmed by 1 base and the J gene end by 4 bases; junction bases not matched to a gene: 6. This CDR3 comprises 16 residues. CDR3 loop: CASSLGTGGTVYGYTF. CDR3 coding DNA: TGTGCCAGCAGTTTAGGGACAGGGGGGACCGTCTATGGCTACACCTTC.

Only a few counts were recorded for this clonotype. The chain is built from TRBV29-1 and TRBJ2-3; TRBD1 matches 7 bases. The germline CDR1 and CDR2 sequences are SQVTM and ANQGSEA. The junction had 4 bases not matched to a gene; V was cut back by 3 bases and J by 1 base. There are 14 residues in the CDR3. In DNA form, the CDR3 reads TGCAGCGTTGAGGGACAGATACGCACAGATACGCAGTATTTT. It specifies CSVEGQIRTDTQYF.

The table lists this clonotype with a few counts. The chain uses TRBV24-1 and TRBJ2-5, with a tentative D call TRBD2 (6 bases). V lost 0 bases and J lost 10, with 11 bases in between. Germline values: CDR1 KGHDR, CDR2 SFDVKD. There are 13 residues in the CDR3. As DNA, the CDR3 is TGTGCCACCAGTGATTTGCTGTTGGGGGGCCAGTACTTC. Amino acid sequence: CATSDLLLGGQYF.

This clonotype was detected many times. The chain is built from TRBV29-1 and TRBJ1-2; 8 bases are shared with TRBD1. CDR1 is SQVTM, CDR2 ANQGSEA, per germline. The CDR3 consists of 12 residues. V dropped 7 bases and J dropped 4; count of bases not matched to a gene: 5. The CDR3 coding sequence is TGCAGCGCCGACAGGGGCGGCTATGGCTACACCTTC. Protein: CSADRGGYGYTF.

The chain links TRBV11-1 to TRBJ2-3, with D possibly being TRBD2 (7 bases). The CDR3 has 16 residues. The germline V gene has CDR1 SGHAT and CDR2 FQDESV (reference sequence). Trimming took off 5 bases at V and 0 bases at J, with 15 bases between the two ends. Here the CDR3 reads CASSPGGRPSTDTQYF. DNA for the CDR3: TGTGCCAGCAGCCCCGGGGGGCGGCCTAGCACAGATACGCAGTATTTT.

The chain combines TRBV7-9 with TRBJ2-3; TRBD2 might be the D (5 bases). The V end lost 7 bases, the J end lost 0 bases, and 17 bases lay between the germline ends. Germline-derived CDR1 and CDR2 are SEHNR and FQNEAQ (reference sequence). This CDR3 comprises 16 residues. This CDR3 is CASNNLRAGSTDTQYF. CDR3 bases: TGTGCCAGCAACAACCTTCGTGCGGGTAGCACAGATACGCAGTATTTT.

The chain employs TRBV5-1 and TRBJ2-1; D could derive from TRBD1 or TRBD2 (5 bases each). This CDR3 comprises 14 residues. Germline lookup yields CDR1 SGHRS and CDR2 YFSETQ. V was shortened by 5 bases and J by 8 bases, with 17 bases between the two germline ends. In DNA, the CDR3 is TGCGCCAGCAGTCCGGGACGCGTCGACGATGAGCAGTTCTTC. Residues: CASSPGRVDDEQFF.

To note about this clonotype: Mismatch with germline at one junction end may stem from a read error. CDR3 loop: CASTLGADEQFF. The DNA of the CDR3 is TGTGCGAGCACCCTCGGGGCGGATGAGCAGTTCTTC. The rearrangement joins TRBV3-1 to TRBJ2-1; D could derive from TRBD1 or TRBD2 (5 bases each). From germline, CDR1 is LGHDT and CDR2 YNNKEL (reference sequence). This CDR3 region has 12 residues.

The CDR3 sequence is CASSEYMRGASYNEQFF. CDR3 nucleotides: TGTGCCAGCAGTGAATATATGAGGGGGGCCTCCTACAATGAGCAGTTCTTC. The V and J genes are TRBV25-1 and TRBJ2-1, with D perhaps given as TRBD1 or TRBD2 (6 bases each). Trimming pared 0 bases from V and 0 bases from J, leaving 12 bases between. The CDR3 is 17 residues long. Looked up from germline, CDR1 is MGHDK and CDR2 is SYGVNS. The whole variable domain, filled in from reference TRBV25-1 and TRBJ2-1, reads EADIYQTPRYLVIGTGKKITLECSQTMGHDKMYWYQQDPGMELHLIHYSYGVNSTEKGDLSSESTVSRIRTEHFPLTLESARPSHTSQYLCASSEYMRGASYNEQFFGPGTRLTVL.

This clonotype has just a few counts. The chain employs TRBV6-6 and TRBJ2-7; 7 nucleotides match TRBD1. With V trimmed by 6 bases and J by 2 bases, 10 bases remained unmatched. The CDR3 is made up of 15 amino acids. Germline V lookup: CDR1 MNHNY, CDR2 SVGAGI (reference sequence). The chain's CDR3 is CASRETGQGAYEQYF. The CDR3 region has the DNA TGTGCCAGCAGAGAAACAGGGCAGGGGGCCTACGAGCAGTACTTC.

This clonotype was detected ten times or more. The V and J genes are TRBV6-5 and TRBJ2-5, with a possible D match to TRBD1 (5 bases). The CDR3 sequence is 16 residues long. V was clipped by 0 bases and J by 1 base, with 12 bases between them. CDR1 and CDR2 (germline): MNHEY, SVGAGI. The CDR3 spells CASSYSSRTSQETQYF. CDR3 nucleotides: TGTGCCAGCAGTTACTCGTCGCGGACATCCCAAGAGACCCAGTACTTC.

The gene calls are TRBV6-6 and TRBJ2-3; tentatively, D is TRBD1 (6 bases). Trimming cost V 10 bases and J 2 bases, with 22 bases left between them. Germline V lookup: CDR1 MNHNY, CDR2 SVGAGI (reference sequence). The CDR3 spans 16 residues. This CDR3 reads CATRTDSRVFTDTQYF. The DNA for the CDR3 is TGTGCCACCCGCACGGACAGCCGTGTCTTCACAGATACGCAGTATTTT.

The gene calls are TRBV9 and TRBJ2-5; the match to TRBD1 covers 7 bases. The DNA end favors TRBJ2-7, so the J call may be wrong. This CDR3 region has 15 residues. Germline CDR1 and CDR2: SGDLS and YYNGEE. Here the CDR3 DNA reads TGTGCCAGCAGCCAGCAAGGGACAGTGGGCTACGAGCAGTACTTC. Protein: CASSQQGTVGYEQYF.

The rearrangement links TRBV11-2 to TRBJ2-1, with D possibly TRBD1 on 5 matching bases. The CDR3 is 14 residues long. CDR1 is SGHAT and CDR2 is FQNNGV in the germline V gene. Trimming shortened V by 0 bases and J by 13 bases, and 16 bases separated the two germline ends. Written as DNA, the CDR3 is TGTGCCAGCAGCTTAGATGTCTACCCCTGGGGCCAGTTCTTC. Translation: CASSLDVYPWGQFF.

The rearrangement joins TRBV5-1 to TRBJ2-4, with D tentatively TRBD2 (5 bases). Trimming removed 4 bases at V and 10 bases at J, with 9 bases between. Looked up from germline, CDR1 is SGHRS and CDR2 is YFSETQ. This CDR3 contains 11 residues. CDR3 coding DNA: TGCGCCAGCAGCGAAGGACTGATTCAGTACTTC. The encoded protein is CASSEGLIQYF.

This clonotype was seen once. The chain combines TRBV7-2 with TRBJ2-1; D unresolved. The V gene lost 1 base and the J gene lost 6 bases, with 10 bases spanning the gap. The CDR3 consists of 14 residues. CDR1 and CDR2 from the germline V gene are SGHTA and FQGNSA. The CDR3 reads CASSLDVFGNEQFF. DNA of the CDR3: TGTGCCAGCAGCTTAGATGTATTCGGCAATGAGCAGTTCTTC. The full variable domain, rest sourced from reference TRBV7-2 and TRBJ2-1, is GAGVSQSPSNKVTEKGKDVELRCDPISGHTALYWYRQSLGQGLEFLIYFQGNSAPDKSGLPSDRFSAERTGGSVSTLTIQRTQQEDSAVYLCASSLDVFGNEQFFGPGTRLTVL.